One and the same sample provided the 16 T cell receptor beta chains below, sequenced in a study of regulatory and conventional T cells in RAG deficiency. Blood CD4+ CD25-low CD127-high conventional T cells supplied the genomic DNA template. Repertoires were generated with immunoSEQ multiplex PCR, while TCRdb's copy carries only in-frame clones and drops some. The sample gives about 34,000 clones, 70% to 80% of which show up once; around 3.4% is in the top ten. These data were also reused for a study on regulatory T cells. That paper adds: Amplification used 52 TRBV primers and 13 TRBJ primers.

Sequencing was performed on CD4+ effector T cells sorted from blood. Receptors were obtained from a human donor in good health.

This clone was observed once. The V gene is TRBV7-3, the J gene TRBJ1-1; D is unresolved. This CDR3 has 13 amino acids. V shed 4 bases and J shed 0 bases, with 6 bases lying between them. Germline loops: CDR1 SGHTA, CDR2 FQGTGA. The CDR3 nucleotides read TGTGCCAGCAGCTCTTCTTTGAACACTGAAGCTTTCTTT. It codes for CASSSSLNTEAFF.

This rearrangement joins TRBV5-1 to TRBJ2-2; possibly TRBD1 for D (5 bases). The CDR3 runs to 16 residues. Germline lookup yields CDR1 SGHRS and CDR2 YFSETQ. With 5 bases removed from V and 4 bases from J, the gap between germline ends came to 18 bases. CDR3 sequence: CASRASMGPFTGELFF. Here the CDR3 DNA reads TGCGCCAGCAGGGCGAGTATGGGGCCTTTCACCGGGGAGCTGTTTTTT.

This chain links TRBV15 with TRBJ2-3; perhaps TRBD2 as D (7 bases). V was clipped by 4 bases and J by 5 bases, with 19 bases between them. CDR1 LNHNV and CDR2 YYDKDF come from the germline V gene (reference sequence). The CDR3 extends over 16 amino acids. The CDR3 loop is CATSNVVGGPRDTQYF. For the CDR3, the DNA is TGTGCCACCAGCAATGTAGTGGGGGGGCCGAGAGATACGCAGTATTTT.

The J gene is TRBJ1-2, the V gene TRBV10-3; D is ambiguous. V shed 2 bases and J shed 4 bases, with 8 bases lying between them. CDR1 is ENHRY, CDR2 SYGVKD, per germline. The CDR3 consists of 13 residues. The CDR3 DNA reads TGTGCCATCAGTGAGGAACGGCCCTATGGCTACACCTTC. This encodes CAISEERPYGYTF.

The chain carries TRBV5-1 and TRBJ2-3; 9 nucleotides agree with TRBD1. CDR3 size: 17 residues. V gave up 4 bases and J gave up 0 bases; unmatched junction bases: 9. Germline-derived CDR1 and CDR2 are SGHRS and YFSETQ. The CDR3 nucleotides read TGCGCCAGCAGCCCTGAACCGACAGGGGGGAGCACAGATACGCAGTATTTT. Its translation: CASSPEPTGGSTDTQYF.

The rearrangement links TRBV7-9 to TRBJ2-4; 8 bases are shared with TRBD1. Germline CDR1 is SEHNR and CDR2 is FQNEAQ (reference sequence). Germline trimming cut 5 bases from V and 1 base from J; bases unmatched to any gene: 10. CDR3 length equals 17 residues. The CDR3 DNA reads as TGTGCCAGCAGCCCCAGCAGGGGGCGCGGGGCCAAAAACATTCAGTACTTC. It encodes CASSPSRGRGAKNIQYF. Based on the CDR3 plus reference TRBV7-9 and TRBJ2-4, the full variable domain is DTGVSQNPRHKITKRGQNVTFRCDPISEHNRLYWYRQTLGQGPEFLTYFQNEAQLEKSRLLSDRFSAERPKGSFSTLEIQRTEQGDSAMYLCASSPSRGRGAKNIQYFGAGTRLSVL.

CDR3 sequence: CASSSTDTQYF. CDR3 sequence (DNA): TGTGCCAGCAGCTCGACAGATACGCAGTATTTT. This sequence joins TRBV7-9 and TRBJ2-3; no clear D gene. Germline V CDR1 and CDR2: SEHNR, FQNEAQ (reference sequence). CDR3 size: 11 residues. Trimming cost V 4 bases and J 3 bases, with 2 bases left between them.

As DNA, the CDR3 is TGTGCCAGCAGCTTAGAAGGGGCCAACTATGGCTACACCTTC. Amino acids: CASSLEGANYGYTF. The chain couples TRBV7-9 to TRBJ1-2; D is possibly TRBD1 (5 bases). Germline-derived CDR1 and CDR2 are SEHNR and FQNEAQ (reference sequence). V gave up 1 base and J gave up 2 bases, with 8 bases separating them. The CDR3 has 14 residues.

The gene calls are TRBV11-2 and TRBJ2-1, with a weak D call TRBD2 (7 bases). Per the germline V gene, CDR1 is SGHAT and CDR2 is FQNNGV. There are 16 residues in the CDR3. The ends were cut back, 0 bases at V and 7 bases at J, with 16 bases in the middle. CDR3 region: CASSLDLSGGFNEQFF. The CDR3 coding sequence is TGTGCCAGCAGCTTAGATCTCTCGGGGGGCTTTAATGAGCAGTTCTTC.

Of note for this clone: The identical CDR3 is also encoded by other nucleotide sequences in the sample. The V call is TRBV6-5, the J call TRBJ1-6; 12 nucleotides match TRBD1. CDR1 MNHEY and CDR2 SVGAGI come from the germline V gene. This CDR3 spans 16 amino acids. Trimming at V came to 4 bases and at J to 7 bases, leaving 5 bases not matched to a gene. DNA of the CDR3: TGTGCCAGCAGTTGGGACAGGGGGCCGAGCAATTCACCCCTCCACTTT. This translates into CASSWDRGPSNSPLHF.

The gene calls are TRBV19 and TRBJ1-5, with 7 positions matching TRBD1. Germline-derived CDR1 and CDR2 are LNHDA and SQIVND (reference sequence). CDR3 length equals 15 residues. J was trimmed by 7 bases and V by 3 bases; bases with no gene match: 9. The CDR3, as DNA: TGTGCCAGTAGTATGATGGGGCAGGGGGACCAGCCCCAGCATTTT. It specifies CASSMMGQGDQPQHF. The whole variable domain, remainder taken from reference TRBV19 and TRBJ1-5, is DGGITQSPKYLFRKEGQNVTLSCEQNLNHDAMYWYRQDPGQGLRLIYYSQIVNDFQKGDIAEGYSVSREKKESFPLTVTSAQKNPTAFYLCASSMMGQGDQPQHFGDGTRLSIL.

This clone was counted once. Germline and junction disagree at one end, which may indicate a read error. CDR3 nucleotides: TGTGCCAGCAGTGAAGTCCCGGGACCCACGAGGAACTTC. Translating it yields CASSEVPGPTRNF. The V gene is TRBV6-1, the J gene TRBJ2-7; D is tentatively TRBD1 or TRBD2 (5 bases each). The V gene's germline CDR1 is MNHNS and CDR2 SASEGT. The CDR3 is made up of 13 amino acids.

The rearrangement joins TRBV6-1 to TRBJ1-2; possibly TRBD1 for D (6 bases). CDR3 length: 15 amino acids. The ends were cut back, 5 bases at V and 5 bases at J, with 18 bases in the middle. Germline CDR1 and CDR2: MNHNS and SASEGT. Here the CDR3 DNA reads TGTGCCAGCAGTATAACCGGGACATTAGTGTATGGCTACACCTTC. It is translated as CASSITGTLVYGYTF.

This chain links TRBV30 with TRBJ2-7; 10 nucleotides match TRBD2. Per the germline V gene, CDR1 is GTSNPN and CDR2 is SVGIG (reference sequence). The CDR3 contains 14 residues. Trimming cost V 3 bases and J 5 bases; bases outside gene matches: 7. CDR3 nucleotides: TGTGCCTGGAGCAGGGCTAGCGGGGGCGACGAGCAGTACTTC. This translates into CAWSRASGGDEQYF. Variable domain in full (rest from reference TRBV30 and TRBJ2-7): SQTIHQWPATLVQPVGSPLSLECTVEGTSNPNLYWYRQAAGRGLQLLFYSVGIGQISSEVPQNLSASRPQDRQFILSSKKLLLSDSGFYLCAWSRASGGDEQYFGPGTRLTVT.

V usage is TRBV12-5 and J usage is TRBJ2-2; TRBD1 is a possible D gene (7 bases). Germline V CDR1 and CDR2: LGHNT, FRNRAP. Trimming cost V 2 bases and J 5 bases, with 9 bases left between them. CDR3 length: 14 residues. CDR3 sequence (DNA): TGTGCTAGTGGTTTGCCAGGGGGGACCGGGGAGCTGTTTTTT. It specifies CASGLPGGTGELFF.

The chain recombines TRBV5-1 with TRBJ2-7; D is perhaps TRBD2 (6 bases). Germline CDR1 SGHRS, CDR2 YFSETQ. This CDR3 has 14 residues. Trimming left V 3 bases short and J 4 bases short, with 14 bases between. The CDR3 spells CASSWGDGGYEQYF. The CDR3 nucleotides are TGCGCCAGCAGCTGGGGGGACGGAGGGTACGAGCAGTACTTC.